This T cell receptor beta chain was obtained from a study of blood T cells in healthy people across ages. A second roughly 7 to 11 cycle PCR used barcoded and J-beta primers. TCRdb analysed the 5' RACE reads with MiXCR anew, one entry per CDR3 protein. The table includes about 1.5 million distinct CDR3 sequences, roughly 43% detected once. CDR1 DFQATT and CDR2 SNEGSKA come from the germline V gene (reference sequence). Trimming took 3 bases from V and 4 from J; bases not matched to a gene: 9. The CDR3 totals 14 residues. This TCR derives from a young woman in good health. The rearrangement joins TRBV20-1 to TRBJ2-7; 7 bases match TRBD2. Sequences were obtained from blood. CDR3 nucleotide sequence: TGCAGTGCTAGTCAGGGCGGGAGTTATTACGAGCAGTACTTC. It yields the protein CSASQGGSYYEQYF.